Listed here are 21 T cell receptor beta chains from one sample, sequenced in a study of blood T cell repertoires in COVID-19. Repertoires were generated with immunoSEQ multiplex PCR, while TCRdb's copy carries only in-frame clones and drops some. The sample holds 250,000 to 300,000 clones, more than 85% seen once. Sequences were obtained from peripheral blood. These receptors came from a young woman with COVID-19, enrolled during active disease.

V and J are TRBV5-1 and TRBJ2-5, with TRBD2 identical over 8 bases. V lost 0 bases to trimming and J lost 5 bases; unmatched junction nucleotides: 6. Germline V gene data show CDR1 as SGHRS and CDR2 as YFSETQ. This CDR3 spans 15 amino acids. CDR3 sequence reads: CASSLVRAGDETQYF. CDR3 DNA: TGCGCCAGCAGCTTGGTTCGAGCGGGAGATGAGACCCAGTACTTC.

The chain recombines TRBV6-5 with TRBJ2-5; 13 bases fit TRBD2. In germline, CDR1 is MNHEY, CDR2 SVGAGI. The CDR3 length is 15 residues. V lost 5 bases, J lost 5 bases, and 5 bases stayed unmatched. The CDR3 nucleotides are TGTGCCAGCAGTCGACTAGCGGGGGGCGGTGAGACCCAGTACTTC. Its protein product is CASSRLAGGGETQYF.

The chain uses TRBV6-2 or TRBV6-3 and TRBJ2-7; 14 bases map to TRBD2. The CDR3 extends over 17 amino acids. Germline trimming cut 0 bases from V and 4 bases from J; bases unmatched to any gene: 5. CDR1 and CDR2 (germline): MNHEY, SVGEGT. The CDR3 nucleotides are TGTGCCAGCAGTTACTCCGGGACTAGCGGGAGTACTTACGAGCAGTACTTC. The encoded protein is CASSYSGTSGSTYEQYF.

The gene calls are TRBV25-1 and TRBJ1-2; no firm D call. The CDR3 loop spans 15 amino acids. V was shortened by 4 bases and J by 6 bases, with 18 bases between the two germline ends. Germline-derived CDR1 and CDR2 are MGHDK and SYGVNS. CDR3 nucleotide sequence: TGTGCCAGCAGTGGCCGAGGGCGGGGATCCCATGGCTACACCTTC. It codes for CASSGRGRGSHGYTF.

The chain links TRBV7-9 to TRBJ2-7; D perhaps matches TRBD2 (6 bases). This CDR3 spans 14 amino acids. CDR1 and CDR2 (germline): SEHNR, FQNEAQ (reference sequence). Deletions cut 5 bases from V and 3 bases from J, with 14 bases between. The DNA of the CDR3 is TGTGCCAGCAGCCGGGACTCTTTAAACTACGAGCAGTACTTC. Its protein is CASSRDSLNYEQYF.

The V and J genes are TRBV6-5 and TRBJ1-2; no firm D call. The V end was cut by 7 bases, the J end by 4 bases, with 7 bases between. Per germline, CDR1 MNHEY and CDR2 SVGAGI. The CDR3 consists of 11 residues. As DNA, the CDR3 is TGTGCCAGCAATGCGCTCTATGGCTACACCTTC. Its translation: CASNALYGYTF.

V usage is TRBV5-1 and J usage is TRBJ2-3; 8 positions match TRBD1. The CDR3 is made up of 15 amino acids. CDR1 is SGHRS, CDR2 YFSETQ, per germline. J was trimmed by 0 bases and V by 4 bases; bases with no gene match: 4. This CDR3 reads CASSVGTGSTDTQYF. As DNA, the CDR3 is TGCGCCAGCAGCGTCGGGACAGGTAGCACAGATACGCAGTATTTT.

This clone has a handful of counts. This sequence joins TRBV5-1 and TRBJ1-1; 9 nucleotides agree with TRBD1. V was pared by 4 bases and J by 4 bases, with 2 bases of the junction left unmatched. Germline CDR1 is SGHRS and CDR2 is YFSETQ. The CDR3 sequence is 13 residues long. In DNA, the CDR3 is TGCGCCAGCAGCACACAGGGGGCCACTGAAGCTTTCTTT. It encodes CASSTQGATEAFF.

The CDR3 region is CASSSGTGGSSGNTIYF. The CDR3, as DNA: TGCGCCAGCAGCTCCGGGACAGGGGGCAGTTCTGGAAACACCATATATTTT. V usage is TRBV5-1 and J usage is TRBJ1-3; 12 bases are shared with TRBD1. The germline CDR1 and CDR2 sequences are SGHRS and YFSETQ. CDR3 size: 17 residues. V shed 3 bases, J shed 1 base, and the junction held 5 bases outside the gene matches.

The CDR3 DNA follows: TGTGCCAGCTATCCTTGGGGGGGGCCGAATACTTCACCCCTCCACTTT. Its protein product is CASYPWGGPNTSPLHF. The rearrangement joins TRBV27 to TRBJ1-6; a possible D gene is TRBD1 (6 bases). The germline V and J ends were trimmed by 8 bases and 9 bases, with 23 bases remaining between them. The CDR3 contains 16 residues. From germline, CDR1 is MNHEY and CDR2 SMNVEV (reference sequence).

The V call is TRBV19, the J call TRBJ2-7; possibly TRBD1 for D (5 bases). Germline loops: CDR1 LNHDA, CDR2 SQIVND (reference sequence). The germline V and J ends were trimmed by 3 bases and 3 bases, with 9 bases remaining between them. This CDR3 comprises 13 residues. As DNA, the CDR3 is TGTGCCAGTAGTATGTTTCAGGGCTACGAGCAGTACTTC. Protein: CASSMFQGYEQYF. Variable domain in full (rest from reference TRBV19 and TRBJ2-7): DGGITQSPKYLFRKEGQNVTLSCEQNLNHDAMYWYRQDPGQGLRLIYYSQIVNDFQKGDIAEGYSVSREKKESFPLTVTSAQKNPTAFYLCASSMFQGYEQYFGPGTRLTVT.

The chain recombines TRBV19 with TRBJ1-2, with TRBD1 as a possible D gene (5 bases). The CDR3 covers 15 residues. Looked up from germline, CDR1 is LNHDA and CDR2 is SQIVND (reference sequence). V was clipped by 1 base and J by 4 bases, with 13 bases between them. CDR3 nucleotides: TGTGCCAGTAGTATAGGCACAGGCGGCGGCTATGGCTACACCTTC. As protein: CASSIGTGGGYGYTF.

J is TRBJ2-3 and V is TRBV30; the D gene is possibly TRBD1 (5 bases). Germline loops: CDR1 GTSNPN, CDR2 SVGIG (reference sequence). The CDR3 is made up of 14 amino acids. Deletions cut 0 bases from V and 2 bases from J, with 9 bases between. CDR3 sequence: CAWSVGADTDTQYF. The CDR3 nucleotides are TGTGCCTGGAGTGTAGGGGCAGACACAGATACGCAGTATTTT.

The CDR3 DNA sequence: TGTGCCAGTAGTATCGGGACACTGAACACTGAAGCTTTCTTT. Translating gives CASSIGTLNTEAFF. The chain recombines TRBV19 with TRBJ1-1, with D perhaps TRBD1 (6 bases). The germline CDR1 and CDR2 sequences are LNHDA and SQIVND (reference sequence). The CDR3 runs 14 residues. Trimming removed 3 bases from V and 0 bases from J, with 8 bases in between.

The chain joins TRBV5-8 to TRBJ2-1, with 8 nucleotides matching TRBD2. Germline V gene lookup returns CDR1 SGHTS and CDR2 YDEGEE. Trimming removed 4 bases from V and 7 bases from J; junction bases left unmatched: 16. CDR3 length equals 17 residues. The CDR3 is CASSLWVASGRINEQFF. DNA of the CDR3: TGTGCCAGCAGCCTGTGGGTTGCGAGCGGGAGAATAAATGAGCAGTTCTTC.

The sample holds a few counts of this clone. This chain joins TRBV30 and TRBJ1-4; the D gene is possibly TRBD1 (6 bases). In germline, CDR1 is GTSNPN, CDR2 SVGIG (reference sequence). CDR3 size: 14 residues. V shed 7 bases and J shed 4 bases, with 16 bases lying between them. The CDR3 sequence is CALRRGGSNEKLFF. The CDR3 coding sequence is TGTGCCTTGAGGCGAGGGGGTAGTAATGAAAAACTGTTTTTT.

This sequence joins TRBV7-8 and TRBJ2-1; 7 nucleotides line up with TRBD1. Germline V gene data show CDR1 as SGHVS and CDR2 as FQNEAQ. The CDR3 spans 12 residues. The V and J ends lost 8 bases and 8 bases, in that order; junction bases with no gene match: 6. This chain's CDR3 is CASWTQGDEQFF. Here the CDR3 DNA reads TGTGCCAGCTGGACCCAGGGGGATGAGCAGTTCTTC.

The rearrangement links TRBV6-6 to TRBJ1-5, with D perhaps TRBD1 (5 bases). The CDR3 runs 13 residues. Germline V lookup: CDR1 MNHNY, CDR2 SVGAGI (reference sequence). Trimming shortened V by 5 bases and J by 4 bases, and 9 bases separated the two germline ends. The CDR3 DNA is TGTGCCAGCAGTATCGCAGGGAATCAGCCCCAGCATTTT. This gives the protein CASSIAGNQPQHF.

The rearrangement joins TRBV30 to TRBJ1-1; weak D call: TRBD1 (5 bases). V was cut by 2 bases and J by 3 bases, with 7 bases left in between. The CDR3 is made up of 12 amino acids. Looked up from germline, CDR1 is GTSNPN and CDR2 is SVGIG (reference sequence). CDR3 DNA: TGTGCCTGGAGTTGGGGGGACACTGAAGCTTTCTTT. The encoded protein is CAWSWGDTEAFF.

This chain joins TRBV7-7 and TRBJ2-3; D gene uncertain. Looked up from germline, CDR1 is SSHAT and CDR2 is FNYEAQ (reference sequence). The CDR3 length is 13 residues. Deletions cut 1 base from V and 1 base from J, with 3 bases between. The CDR3 DNA sequence: TGTGCCAGCAGCTTAGAGCGCACAGATACGCAGTATTTT. Its protein product is CASSLERTDTQYF.

The chain carries TRBV7-9 and TRBJ1-1, with 8 bases identical to TRBD1. CDR3 length: 17 residues. The V and J ends lost 4 bases and 3 bases, in that order; junction bases with no gene match: 13. CDR1 and CDR2 (germline): SEHNR, FQNEAQ (reference sequence). Written as DNA, the CDR3 is TGTGCCAGCAGCTCTCCGGGACAGGCTTTCTGGGACACTGAAGCTTTCTTT. Its protein is CASSSPGQAFWDTEAFF.